This TCR beta chain is from a study of blood T cell repertoires in COVID-19. At the level of the study: The origin of the acute and convalescent COVID-19 samples was the United States, Italy and Spain. PBMCs, B-cell-depleted T cells, or T cells were the source of the cDNA or gDNA that made up the material.

In the original analysis: Reference gene primer amplification in the assay estimated nucleated cell counts. Libraries were prepared by immunoSEQ multiplex PCR; TCRdb keeps only in-frame clonotypes and omits some of them. The V and J calls and clone size come from that table; D and trimming were worked out from the DNA. The data show approximately 140,000 clones, around 88% seen once. This CDR3 contains 16 residues. Per germline, CDR1 SEHNR and CDR2 FQNEAQ (reference sequence). V was shortened by 6 bases and J by 0 bases, with 15 bases between the two germline ends. The clonotype was recovered from a human donor in a cohort sampled during active COVID-19. The specimen sequenced was peripheral blood. The chain employs TRBV7-9 and TRBJ2-1; possibly TRBD2 for D (5 bases). For the CDR3, the DNA is TGTGCCAGCAGTTGGAGCGGTGCTAGCTCCTACAATGAGCAGTTCTTC. This encodes CASSWSGASSYNEQFF.